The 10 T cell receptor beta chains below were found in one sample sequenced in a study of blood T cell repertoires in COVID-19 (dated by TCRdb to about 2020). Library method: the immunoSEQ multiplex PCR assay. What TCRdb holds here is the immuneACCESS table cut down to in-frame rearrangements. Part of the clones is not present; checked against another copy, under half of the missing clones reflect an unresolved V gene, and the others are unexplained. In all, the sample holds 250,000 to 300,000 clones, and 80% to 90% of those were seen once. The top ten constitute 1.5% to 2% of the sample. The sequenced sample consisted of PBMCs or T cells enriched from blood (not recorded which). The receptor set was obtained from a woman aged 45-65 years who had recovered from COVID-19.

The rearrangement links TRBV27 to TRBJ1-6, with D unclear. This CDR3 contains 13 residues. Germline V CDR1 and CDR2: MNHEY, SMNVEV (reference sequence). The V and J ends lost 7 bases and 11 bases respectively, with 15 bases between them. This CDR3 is CASKEAGWAPLHF. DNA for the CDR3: TGTGCCAGCAAGGAGGCAGGTTGGGCACCCCTCCACTTT.

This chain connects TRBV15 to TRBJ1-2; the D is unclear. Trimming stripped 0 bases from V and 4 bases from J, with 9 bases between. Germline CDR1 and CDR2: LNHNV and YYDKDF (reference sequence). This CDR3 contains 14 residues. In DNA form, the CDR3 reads TGTGCCACCAGCAGAGATCGGGCGGGCTATGGCTACACCTTC. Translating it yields CATSRDRAGYGYTF.

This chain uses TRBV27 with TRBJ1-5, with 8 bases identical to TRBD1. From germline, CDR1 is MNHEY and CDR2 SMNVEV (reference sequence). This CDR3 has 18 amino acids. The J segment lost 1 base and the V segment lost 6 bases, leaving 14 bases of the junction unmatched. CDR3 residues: CASRQTQGGLLSNQPQHF. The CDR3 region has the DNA TGTGCCAGCAGACAAACACAGGGGGGACTCTTAAGCAATCAGCCCCAGCATTTT.

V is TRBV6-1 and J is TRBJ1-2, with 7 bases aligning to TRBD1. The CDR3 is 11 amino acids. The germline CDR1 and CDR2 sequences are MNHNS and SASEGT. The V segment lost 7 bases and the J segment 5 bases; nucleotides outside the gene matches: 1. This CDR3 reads CASTRGYGYTF. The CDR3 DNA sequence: TGTGCCAGCACCAGGGGGTATGGCTACACCTTC.

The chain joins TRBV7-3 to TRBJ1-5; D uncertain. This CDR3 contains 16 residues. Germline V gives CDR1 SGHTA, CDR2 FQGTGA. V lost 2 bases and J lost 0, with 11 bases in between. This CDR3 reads CASSLVSRYSNQPQHF. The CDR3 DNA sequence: TGTGCCAGCAGCTTAGTGTCGAGATATAGCAATCAGCCCCAGCATTTT.

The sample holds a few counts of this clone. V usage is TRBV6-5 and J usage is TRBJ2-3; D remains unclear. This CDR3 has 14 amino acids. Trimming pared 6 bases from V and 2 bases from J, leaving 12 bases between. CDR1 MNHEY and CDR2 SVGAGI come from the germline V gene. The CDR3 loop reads CASRAFADTDTQYF. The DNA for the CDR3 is TGTGCCAGCAGAGCTTTTGCTGACACAGATACGCAGTATTTT.

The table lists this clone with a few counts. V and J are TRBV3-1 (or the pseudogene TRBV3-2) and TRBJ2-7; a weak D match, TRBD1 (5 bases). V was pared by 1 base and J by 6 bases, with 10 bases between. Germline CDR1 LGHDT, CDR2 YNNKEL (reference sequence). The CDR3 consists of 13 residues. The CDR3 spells CASSQGTGSEQYF. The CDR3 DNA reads TGTGCCAGCAGCCAAGGAACAGGATCCGAGCAGTACTTC.

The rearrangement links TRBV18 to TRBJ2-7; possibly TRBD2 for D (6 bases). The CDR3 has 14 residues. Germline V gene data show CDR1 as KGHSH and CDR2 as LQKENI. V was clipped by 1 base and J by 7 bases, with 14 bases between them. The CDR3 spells CASSPLSGLGEQYF. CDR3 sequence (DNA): TGTGCCAGCTCACCACTAAGCGGGTTGGGTGAGCAGTACTTC.

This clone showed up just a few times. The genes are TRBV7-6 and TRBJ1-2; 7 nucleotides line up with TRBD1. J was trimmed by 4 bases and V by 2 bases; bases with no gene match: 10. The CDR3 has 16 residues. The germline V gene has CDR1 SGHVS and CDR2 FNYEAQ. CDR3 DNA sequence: TGTGCCAGCAGCTTATTCACCCAGGGGGTAGCCTATGGCTACACCTTC. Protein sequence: CASSLFTQGVAYGYTF.

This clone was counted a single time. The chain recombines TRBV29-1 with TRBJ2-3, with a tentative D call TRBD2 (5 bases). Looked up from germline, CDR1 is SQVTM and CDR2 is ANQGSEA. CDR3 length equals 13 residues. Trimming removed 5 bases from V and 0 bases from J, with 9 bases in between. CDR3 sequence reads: CSVLPGSTDTQYF. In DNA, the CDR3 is TGCAGCGTTCTCCCGGGAAGCACAGATACGCAGTATTTT.